The rows below give T cell receptor beta chains drawn from one sample of a study of OX40 agonist ivuxolimab in advanced cancers. Here immunoSEQ multiplex PCR was the method, and the copy in TCRdb shows in-frame clones only, minus some. The sample lists 65,000 to 100,000 clones; about 94% were seen once. The sequencing used CD4+ or CD8+ T cells sorted from blood, collected in a trial of the OX40 agonist ivuxolimab. These receptors were obtained from an adult with an advanced solid tumor such as melanoma, head and neck, liver or kidney cancer. The CDR3 runs from the conserved cysteine through the conserved F or W. D genes are given only for firm matches. Clone sizes are given selectively: once, few, many, or a class where the clone is expanded.

D gene: TRBD1; clone size: -; J gene: TRBJ2-3; V gene: TRBV27; CDR3 DNA: TGTGCCAGCAGTAGACAGGGGTGGGATACGCAGTATTTT; CDR3 protein: CASSRQGWDTQYF
D gene: -; clone size: -; J gene: TRBJ1-5; V gene: TRBV7-9; CDR3 DNA: TGTGCCAGCAGCTCGCCTTATCAGCCCCAGCATTTT; CDR3 protein: CASSSPYQPQHF
D gene: TRBD2; clone size: -; J gene: TRBJ2-5; V gene: TRBV9; CDR3 DNA: TGTGCCAGCAGCCCCGGACTAGCGGGGCTACAAGAGACCCAGTACTTC; CDR3 protein: CASSPGLAGLQETQYF
D gene: -; clone size: -; J gene: TRBJ2-7; V gene: TRBV7-9; CDR3 DNA: TGTGCCAGCAGCTTGAGGGACACAACCTACGAGCAGTACTTC; CDR3 protein: CASSLRDTTYEQYF
D gene: -; clone size: -; J gene: TRBJ2-6; V gene: TRBV27; CDR3 DNA: TGTGCCAGCAGTTTATCCTCTGGGGCCAACGTCCTGACTTTC; CDR3 protein: CASSLSSGANVLTF
D gene: -; clone size: -; J gene: TRBJ2-5; V gene: TRBV4-1; CDR3 DNA: TGCGCCAGCAGCGAAGGGACATCTATTTTGGCAGAGACCCAGTACTTC; CDR3 protein: CASSEGTSILAETQYF
D gene: TRBD1; clone size: -; J gene: TRBJ2-5; V gene: TRBV5-6; CDR3 DNA: TGTGCCAGCAGCTTGGGAGGGGGCGCCGTAGGAGAGACCCAGTACTTC; CDR3 protein: CASSLGGGAVGETQYF
D gene: -; clone size: -; J gene: TRBJ2-5; V gene: TRBV9; CDR3 DNA: TGTGCCAGCAGCGTAGCCCCAACCCCTATCCAAGAGACCCAGTACTTC; CDR3 protein: CASSVAPTPIQETQYF
D gene: -; clone size: -; J gene: TRBJ2-1; V gene: TRBV7-8; CDR3 DNA: TGTGCCAGCAGCTTAGTAGGGAACCTGGATGAGCAGTTCTTC; CDR3 protein: CASSLVGNLDEQFF
D gene: -; clone size: few; J gene: TRBJ1-1; V gene: TRBV9; CDR3 DNA: TGTGCCAGCAGCGTAGGTCAGGGGCATGAAGCTTTCTTT; CDR3 protein: CASSVGQGHEAFF
D gene: -; clone size: -; J gene: TRBJ2-2; V gene: TRBV7-3; CDR3 DNA: TGTGCCAGCAGCCCTGACAGGAACACCGGGGAGCTGTTTTTT; CDR3 protein: CASSPDRNTGELFF
D gene: -; clone size: -; J gene: TRBJ2-7; V gene: TRBV27; CDR3 DNA: TGTGCCAGCAGTCTTGTCAGGGCCCTGCCGTACGAGCAGTACTTC; CDR3 protein: CASSLVRALPYEQYF
D gene: -; clone size: -; J gene: TRBJ2-7; V gene: TRBV5-6; CDR3 DNA: TGTGCCAGCAGCTTGGCCGGGACAAGCTACGAGCAGTACTTC; CDR3 protein: CASSLAGTSYEQYF
D gene: -; clone size: -; J gene: TRBJ1-1; V gene: TRBV15; CDR3 DNA: TGTGCCACCAGCAGACAAAGGGCCCTTGAAGCTTTCTTT; CDR3 protein: CATSRQRALEAFF
D gene: TRBD1; clone size: -; J gene: TRBJ1-1; V gene: TRBV15; CDR3 DNA: TGTGCCACCAGCAGAGAAGGGGGCATGAACACTGAAGCTTTCTTT; CDR3 protein: CATSREGGMNTEAFF
D gene: -; clone size: -; J gene: TRBJ2-2; V gene: TRBV4-2; CDR3 DNA: TGTGCCAGCAGCCAAATAGGGGCCGGGGAGCTGTTTTTT; CDR3 protein: CASSQIGAGELFF
D gene: TRBD1; clone size: -; J gene: TRBJ2-7; V gene: TRBV15; CDR3 DNA: TGTGCCACCAGCAGAGGGGGACAGGTCGCCTACGAGCAGTACTTC; CDR3 protein: CATSRGGQVAYEQYF
D gene: TRBD2; clone size: -; J gene: TRBJ2-1; V gene: TRBV27; CDR3 DNA: TGTGCCAGCAGACTAGAGGCGGGAGCTTTAGATGAGCAGTTCTTC; CDR3 protein: CASRLEAGALDEQFF
D gene: -; clone size: -; J gene: TRBJ1-1; V gene: TRBV5-6; CDR3 DNA: TGTGCCAGCAGCTTGGCCGGGGGGAACACTGAAGCTTTCTTT; CDR3 protein: CASSLAGGNTEAFF
D gene: TRBD2; clone size: -; J gene: TRBJ2-1; V gene: TRBV28; CDR3 DNA: TGTGCCAGCAGTTTCGCGCCCCCGGGGGGGAGGAATGAGCAGTTCTTC; CDR3 protein: CASSFAPPGGRNEQFF
D gene: TRBD2; clone size: -; J gene: TRBJ2-1; V gene: TRBV4-1; CDR3 DNA: TGCGCCAGCAGCCAAGGAAGCGGGGGATACAATGAGCAGTTCTTC; CDR3 protein: CASSQGSGGYNEQFF
D gene: -; clone size: -; J gene: TRBJ2-3; V gene: TRBV7-3; CDR3 DNA: TGTGCCAGCAGCCCAGGAACAGGTCCTGATACGCAGTATTTT; CDR3 protein: CASSPGTGPDTQYF
D gene: TRBD1; clone size: -; J gene: TRBJ2-5; V gene: TRBV4-1; CDR3 DNA: TGCGCCAGCAGCCTGGGACAGGGGGCCCAAGAGACCCAGTACTTC; CDR3 protein: CASSLGQGAQETQYF
D gene: TRBD2; clone size: -; J gene: TRBJ2-3; V gene: TRBV19; CDR3 DNA: TGTGCCAGTAGTATTCTAGCGGGAGGGACAGATACGCAGTATTTT; CDR3 protein: CASSILAGGTDTQYF
D gene: TRBD2; clone size: -; J gene: TRBJ2-7; V gene: TRBV19; CDR3 DNA: TGTGCCAGTAGTATCCTAGCGGGAGTGGCTTACGAGCAGTACTTC; CDR3 protein: CASSILAGVAYEQYF
D gene: -; clone size: -; J gene: TRBJ1-2; V gene: TRBV5-6; CDR3 DNA: TGTGCCAGCAGCTTGGAAGGGGGGAATGGCTACACCTTC; CDR3 protein: CASSLEGGNGYTF
D gene: -; clone size: -; J gene: TRBJ1-3; V gene: TRBV27; CDR3 DNA: TGTGCCAGCAGTGGTGGAAACACCATATATTTT; CDR3 protein: CASSGGNTIYF
D gene: -; clone size: -; J gene: TRBJ1-2; V gene: TRBV27; CDR3 DNA: TGTGCCAGCAGTTTTACTGGGACAAGTGGTGGCTACACCTTC; CDR3 protein: CASSFTGTSGGYTF
D gene: TRBD2; clone size: -; J gene: TRBJ2-1; V gene: TRBV15; CDR3 DNA: TGTGCCACCAGAGACTCGGCGGGAGGGGGCAATGAGCAGTTCTTC; CDR3 protein: CATRDSAGGGNEQFF
D gene: -; clone size: -; J gene: TRBJ2-1; V gene: TRBV5-1; CDR3 DNA: TGCGCCAGCAGCTTCCGAGCTGAGCAGTTCTTC; CDR3 protein: CASSFRAEQFF
D gene: -; clone size: -; J gene: TRBJ2-7; V gene: TRBV2; CDR3 DNA: TGTGCCAGCAAGGATGTGAGCTCCTACGAGCAGTACTTC; CDR3 protein: CASKDVSSYEQYF
D gene: TRBD1; clone size: -; J gene: TRBJ2-7; V gene: TRBV7-6; CDR3 DNA: TGTGCCAGCAGCTCCCCCGGGACAGGCTCCTACGAGCAGTACTTC; CDR3 protein: CASSSPGTGSYEQYF
D gene: -; clone size: -; J gene: TRBJ1-6; V gene: TRBV2; CDR3 DNA: TGTGCCAGCTGTTCGGGTCCCCTCCACTTT; CDR3 protein: CASCSGPLHF
D gene: -; clone size: -; J gene: TRBJ1-3; V gene: TRBV4-2; CDR3 DNA: TGTGCCAGCAGCCAAGGGGGAAACACCATATATTTT; CDR3 protein: CASSQGGNTIYF
D gene: TRBD1; clone size: once; J gene: TRBJ1-2; V gene: TRBV6-6; CDR3 DNA: TGTGCCAGCAGTCCTTGGACAGGGATCGACGGCTACACCTTC; CDR3 protein: CASSPWTGIDGYTF
D gene: TRBD1; clone size: -; J gene: TRBJ1-3; V gene: TRBV6-5; CDR3 DNA: TGTGCCAGCAGGGAGACAGGGCACGGAAACACCATATATTTT; CDR3 protein: CASRETGHGNTIYF
D gene: TRBD1; clone size: many; J gene: TRBJ1-2; V gene: TRBV25-1; CDR3 DNA: TGTGCCAGCAGCTCCGTCGGGACAGGGAATGGCTACACCTTC; CDR3 protein: CASSSVGTGNGYTF
D gene: -; clone size: -; J gene: TRBJ2-7; V gene: TRBV11-2; CDR3 DNA: TGTGCCAGCAGCTTTGGAGCGTCCTACGAGCAGTACTTC; CDR3 protein: CASSFGASYEQYF
D gene: -; clone size: -; J gene: TRBJ1-6; V gene: TRBV27; CDR3 DNA: TGTGCCAGCAGTTTATCGGACAGCCACGTATATAATTCACCCCTCCACTTT; CDR3 protein: CASSLSDSHVYNSPLHF
D gene: -; clone size: -; J gene: TRBJ2-3; V gene: TRBV7-3; CDR3 DNA: TGTGCCAGCCGAGGCGGGATCACAGATACGCAGTATTTT; CDR3 protein: CASRGGITDTQYF
D gene: -; clone size: -; J gene: TRBJ2-1; V gene: TRBV4-1; CDR3 DNA: TGCGCCAGCAGCCACCATCACAATGAGCAGTTCTTC; CDR3 protein: CASSHHHNEQFF
D gene: -; clone size: -; J gene: TRBJ2-2; V gene: TRBV2; CDR3 DNA: TGTGCCAGCAGATGGAACACCGGGGAGCTGTTTTTT; CDR3 protein: CASRWNTGELFF
D gene: -; clone size: -; J gene: TRBJ2-7; V gene: TRBV15; CDR3 DNA: TGTGCCACCAGTCTCTACCCGGGACTCTACGAGCAGTACTTC; CDR3 protein: CATSLYPGLYEQYF
D gene: TRBD1; clone size: -; J gene: TRBJ2-7; V gene: TRBV19; CDR3 DNA: TGTGCCAGTAGTATGGGGACAGGGGACCCCTACGAGCAGTACTTC; CDR3 protein: CASSMGTGDPYEQYF
D gene: TRBD1; clone size: -; J gene: TRBJ1-1; V gene: TRBV19; CDR3 DNA: TGTGCCATTTTGACAGGGGGTAACACTGAAGCTTTCTTT; CDR3 protein: CAILTGGNTEAFF
D gene: -; clone size: -; J gene: TRBJ1-3; V gene: TRBV7-8; CDR3 DNA: TGTGCCAGCAGCCGGCGGTTGTGGGACTCTGGAAACACCATATATTTT; CDR3 protein: CASSRRLWDSGNTIYF
D gene: TRBD2; clone size: -; J gene: TRBJ2-1; V gene: TRBV4-3; CDR3 DNA: TGCGCCAGCAGCCAAGATTCTAGCGGGGGATACAATGAGCAGTTCTTC; CDR3 protein: CASSQDSSGGYNEQFF
D gene: -; clone size: -; J gene: TRBJ1-3; V gene: TRBV4-1; CDR3 DNA: TGCGCCAGCAGCCAAACAGTATTCTCTGGAAACACCATATATTTT; CDR3 protein: CASSQTVFSGNTIYF
D gene: TRBD1; clone size: -; J gene: TRBJ2-7; V gene: TRBV19; CDR3 DNA: TGTGCCAGTAGCGGTGGGACAGGGGGCTACGAGCAGTACTTC; CDR3 protein: CASSGGTGGYEQYF
D gene: TRBD2; clone size: -; J gene: TRBJ2-2; V gene: TRBV9; CDR3 DNA: TGTGCCAGCAGCGTAGGACTAGCGGGAGTGGCCGGGGAGCTGTTTTTT; CDR3 protein: CASSVGLAGVAGELFF
D gene: TRBD1; clone size: -; J gene: TRBJ1-5; V gene: TRBV6-1; CDR3 DNA: TGTGCCAGCAGGGGGACAGGAAATAGCAATCAGCCCCAGCATTTT; CDR3 protein: CASRGTGNSNQPQHF
D gene: TRBD1; clone size: -; J gene: TRBJ2-7; V gene: TRBV5-6; CDR3 DNA: TGTGCCAGCAGTATGACCGGGACAGGGGTTTACGAGCAGTACTTC; CDR3 protein: CASSMTGTGVYEQYF
D gene: -; clone size: -; J gene: TRBJ1-5; V gene: TRBV6-5; CDR3 DNA: TGTGCCAGCAGTAGCGGGGGCCATCAGCCCCAGCATTTT; CDR3 protein: CASSSGGHQPQHF
D gene: -; clone size: -; J gene: TRBJ2-2; V gene: TRBV9; CDR3 DNA: TGTGCCAGCAGCGTAGGGATAGCGGAATTACTGAACACCGGGGAGCTGTTTTTT; CDR3 protein: CASSVGIAELLNTGELFF
D gene: -; clone size: once; J gene: TRBJ2-7; V gene: TRBV27; CDR3 DNA: TGTGCCAGCAGTGGAGCTGTCGACTCCTACGAGCAGTACTTC; CDR3 protein: CASSGAVDSYEQYF
D gene: -; clone size: -; J gene: TRBJ1-5; V gene: TRBV2; CDR3 DNA: TGTGCCAGCAGTGGTAGAGGGGTCGATCAGCCCCAGCATTTT; CDR3 protein: CASSGRGVDQPQHF
D gene: -; clone size: -; J gene: TRBJ1-3; V gene: TRBV1; CDR3 DNA: TGCACCAGCAGCCAAGATCGGGGGCGACTCCTCTCTGGAAACACCATATATTTT; CDR3 protein: CTSSQDRGRLLSGNTIYF